This T cell receptor beta chain was documented in a study of blood T cell repertoires in COVID-19. Turning to the study itself: Samples taken during acute and convalescent COVID-19 were collected in the United States, Italy and Spain. From T cells, B-cell-depleted T cells, or PBMCs came the material, which was cDNA or gDNA.

Under the authors' procedure: Amplification with reference gene primers provided the estimates of nucleated cell counts. The repertoire was sequenced with immunoSEQ multiplex PCR; TCRdb's copy has only in-frame clones and lacks some. The DNA was the basis for D and trimming; V, J and clone size are from that table. The sample shows around 120,000 clones, nearly 90% of them seen only once. After removal of 4 bases from V and 4 bases from J, the junction contained 12 bases not matched to a gene. The CDR3 covers 16 residues. Germline CDR1 and CDR2: KGHSH and LQKENI. In Seattle, patients joined the study during active infection and were tracked longitudinally.

Sequencing was performed on peripheral blood. The TCR originated in a woman aged 55-69 years with COVID-19, enrolled during active disease. The rearrangement joins TRBV18 to TRBJ1-1, with 7 bases aligning to TRBD1. DNA for the CDR3: TGTGCCAGCTCACAGCGACAGGGTAGGTCGGGCACTGAAGCTTTCTTT. The encoded protein is CASSQRQGRSGTEAFF.